The TCR beta chain under discussion was sequenced for a study of identical twins. Study observations and caveats: Cord blood beta clonotypes that were abundant carried fewer insertions, and memory repertoires showed no such trend.

Germline CDR1 reads ENHRY; CDR2 reads SYGVKD. The CDR3 totals 16 residues. The V segment lost 0 bases and the J segment 2 bases; nucleotides outside the gene matches: 7. One entry per CDR3 protein results from TCRdb running MiXCR on the 5' RACE reads. The sample contains 1,800,000 or so distinct CDR3 sequences, less than 40% of which appear only once. Note on this clonotype: The antigen is undetermined.

The sequenced sample consisted of cord blood. This receptor was taken from a newborn girl in good health. The V and J genes are TRBV10-3 and TRBJ2-7; TRBD2 aligns across 7 bases. The DNA for the CDR3 is TGTGCCATCAGTGAGTCCTTCGCTAGCGGTGCCTACGAGCAGTACTTC. Its translation is CAISESFASGAYEQYF.